This T cell receptor beta chain appears in the sequencing data of a study of shared clonotypes between healthy human individuals. Study observations and caveats: Naive subsets typically showed greater estimated richness than memory subsets. Represented genetic and exposure-history diversity was restricted by having few donors.

Notes on this clone: Its specificity is not known.

Libraries were prepared by immunoSEQ multiplex PCR; TCRdb keeps only in-frame clonotypes and omits some of them. The sample carries roughly 2.6 million clones, around 94% recorded once. Germline V gene data show CDR1 as SGHNT and CDR2 as YYREEE (reference sequence). V gave up 1 base and J gave up 4 bases; unmatched junction bases: 3. The CDR3 sequence is 14 residues long. Each sample came from a Caucasian adult donor living in Nashville, Tennessee. This TCR was sampled from a man aged 18 to 30 in good health. The chain combines TRBV5-4 with TRBJ2-7; 9 nucleotides line up with TRBD2. Sequenced material: naive CD4+ T cells sorted from blood. Subset defined: CD45RA+ positively selected. CDR3 residues: CASSLRGREYEQYF. CDR3 sequence (DNA): TGTGCCAGCAGCTTGCGCGGGAGGGAATACGAGCAGTACTTC. Combining the CDR3 with reference TRBV5-4 and TRBJ2-7 gives the whole variable domain ETGVTQSPTHLIKTRGQQVTLRCSSQSGHNTVSWYQQALGQGPQFIFQYYREEENGRGNFPPRFSGLQFPNYSSELNVNALELDDSALYLCASSLRGREYEQYFGPGTRLTVT.